A single sample gave rise to the 29 T cell receptor beta chains below, sequenced in a study of T cell changes during pregnancy in multiple sclerosis. Profiled with immunoSEQ multiplex PCR; TCRdb holds only in-frame clones, not every one. Of about 79,000 clones in the sample, 90% to 95% were seen once. The source material was CD4+ T cells from peripheral blood mononuclear cells, sampled in the second trimester of pregnancy. Receptors were obtained from a female donor with multiple sclerosis, enrolled in a pregnancy study.

The CDR3, as DNA: TGTGCCGCCGGGAGCGTTGTGAGTGAGCAGTTCTTC. As protein: CAAGSVVSEQFF. The chain uses TRBV5-6 and TRBJ2-1; TRBD2 might be the D (6 bases). V lost 10 bases to trimming and J lost 9 bases, with 17 bases between them. Germline loops: CDR1 SGHDT, CDR2 YYEEEE. CDR3 length equals 12 residues.

V gene TRBV19 combines with J gene TRBJ2-1, with D possibly matching TRBD1 (9 bases). This CDR3 spans 20 amino acids. Per germline, CDR1 LNHDA and CDR2 SQIVND (reference sequence). V dropped 5 bases and J dropped 2 bases, with 28 bases sitting between them. The CDR3 loop is CASSAQGASLVAGPYNEQFF. CDR3 in DNA: TGTGCCAGTAGTGCACAGGGGGCTAGCCTTGTAGCGGGACCCTACAATGAGCAGTTCTTC.

V and J are TRBV11-3 and TRBJ2-5; the D is unclear. The CDR3 contains 15 residues. V shed 5 bases and J shed 1 base, with 14 bases lying between them. Germline values: CDR1 SGHNT, CDR2 YENEEA. The CDR3 spells CASSELTGSQETQYF. The CDR3 region has the DNA TGTGCCAGCAGCGAGTTGACTGGATCCCAAGAGACCCAGTACTTC.

This clone was counted a single time. This chain connects TRBV27 to TRBJ2-7; TRBD1 is a possible D gene (6 bases). Germline CDR1 and CDR2: MNHEY and SMNVEV (reference sequence). V lost 6 bases to trimming and J lost 0 bases, with 15 bases between them. There are 15 residues in the CDR3. The CDR3 DNA reads as TGTGCCAGCAGCCCCGACAGGCGCCCCTCCTACGAGCAGTACTTC. It translates to CASSPDRRPSYEQYF.

This clone was seen a handful of times. The chain has TRBV7-9 and TRBJ1-6, with a weak D call TRBD1 (6 bases). Per germline, CDR1 SEHNR and CDR2 FQNEAQ (reference sequence). The CDR3 has 16 amino acids. Trimming removed 4 bases from V and 6 bases from J, with 16 bases in between. DNA of the CDR3: TGTGCCAGCAGCTCCCGAACAGGGATGGGTAATTCACCCCTCCACTTT. Residues: CASSSRTGMGNSPLHF. Drawing the rest from reference TRBV7-9 and TRBJ1-6, the complete variable domain is DTGVSQNPRHKITKRGQNVTFRCDPISEHNRLYWYRQTLGQGPEFLTYFQNEAQLEKSRLLSDRFSAERPKGSFSTLEIQRTEQGDSAMYLCASSSRTGMGNSPLHFGNGTRLTVT.

This chain uses TRBV9 with TRBJ1-1; D call uncertain. V shed 4 bases and J shed 3 bases, with 10 bases lying between them. The germline CDR1 and CDR2 sequences are SGDLS and YYNGEE. This CDR3 comprises 13 residues. The CDR3: CASSREAYTEAFF. In nucleotides, the CDR3 is TGTGCCAGCAGCCGCGAGGCATACACTGAAGCTTTCTTT.

V is TRBV6-6 and J is TRBJ2-1; 7 bases fit TRBD1. V trimming: 8 bases; J trimming: 3 bases; junction bases outside the gene matches: 7. Germline V gene lookup returns CDR1 MNHNY and CDR2 SVGAGI (reference sequence). The CDR3 contains 14 residues. The CDR3 spells CASRRQGFYNEQFF. CDR3 DNA: TGTGCCAGCCGACGACAGGGATTCTACAATGAGCAGTTCTTC.

The gene calls are TRBV6-5 and TRBJ1-1; 7 nucleotides match TRBD1. CDR1 is MNHEY, CDR2 SVGAGI, per germline. The trim removed 5 bases at V and 3 bases at J, leaving 3 bases unmatched. The CDR3 is 13 residues long. The CDR3 loop reads CASSRTGDTEAFF. Written as DNA, the CDR3 is TGTGCCAGCAGTCGGACAGGCGACACTGAAGCTTTCTTT.

V usage is TRBV28 and J usage is TRBJ1-3; D call uncertain. Trimming removed 6 bases at V and 5 bases at J, with 14 bases between. The CDR3 is 14 amino acids. Per germline, CDR1 MDHEN and CDR2 SYDVKM. This CDR3 reads CASSPPSGRNTIYF. Here the CDR3 DNA reads TGTGCCAGCAGCCCCCCGTCGGGGAGAAACACCATATATTTT.

The chain links TRBV2 to TRBJ2-3; possibly TRBD2 for D (6 bases). V lost 1 base and J lost 6, with 14 bases in between. CDR3 length equals 15 residues. The germline V gene has CDR1 SNHLY and CDR2 FYNNEI. The CDR3 nucleotides are TGTGCCAGCAGTGAAGTAGGGATTCGGGGGGATACGCAGTATTTT. It specifies CASSEVGIRGDTQYF.

The genes are TRBV30 and TRBJ2-1; 11 bases align to TRBD2. CDR1 GTSNPN and CDR2 SVGIG come from the germline V gene (reference sequence). The V gene end was trimmed by 3 bases and the J gene end by 2 bases; junction bases not matched to a gene: 12. CDR3 length: 18 residues. The CDR3 protein is CAWRTLAGGPGTYNEQFF. The DNA of the CDR3 is TGTGCCTGGAGGACCTTAGCGGGGGGGCCTGGCACCTACAATGAGCAGTTCTTC.

The gene calls are TRBV5-4 and TRBJ2-2; D gene unclear. The ends were cut back, 0 bases at V and 1 base at J, with 10 bases in the middle. The germline V gene encodes CDR1 SGHNT and CDR2 YYREEE (reference sequence). The CDR3 has 16 residues. DNA of the CDR3: TGTGCCAGCAGCTTGGCCGGCGGCAAGAACACCGGGGAGCTGTTTTTT. Its translation: CASSLAGGKNTGELFF.

The chain uses TRBV28 and TRBJ2-1, with D perhaps TRBD2 (6 bases). This CDR3 is 14 amino acids long. CDR1 and CDR2 from the germline V gene are MDHEN and SYDVKM. V dropped 10 bases and J dropped 12 bases, with 25 bases sitting between them. Here the CDR3 reads CATQTPGLPIAQFF. CDR3 in DNA: TGTGCCACCCAAACTCCGGGACTCCCTATCGCGCAGTTCTTC.

This clone has only a few counts. The rearrangement uses TRBV4-3 and TRBJ1-4, with 9 bases aligning to TRBD1. In germline, CDR1 is LGHNA, CDR2 YSLEER. V gave up 0 bases and J gave up 12 bases; unmatched junction bases: 2. The CDR3 sequence is 13 residues long. CDR3 protein: CASSQEGQGELFF. The CDR3 DNA follows: TGCGCCAGCAGCCAAGAGGGACAGGGTGAACTGTTTTTT.

The V gene is TRBV2, the J gene TRBJ2-5; D might be TRBD1 (5 bases). The CDR3 loop spans 15 amino acids. The germline CDR1 and CDR2 sequences are SNHLY and FYNNEI. The V and J ends lost 1 base and 5 bases respectively, with 14 bases between them. CDR3 in amino acids: CASSEETASRETQYF. The CDR3 nucleotides read TGTGCCAGCAGTGAAGAGACAGCGTCTAGGGAGACCCAGTACTTC.

The rearrangement joins TRBV7-6 to TRBJ2-7; 12 bases agree with TRBD1. Germline assignment: CDR1 SGHVS and CDR2 FNYEAQ. The junction had 12 bases not matched to a gene; V was cut back by 5 bases and J by 7 bases. The CDR3 extends over 16 amino acids. The DNA of the CDR3 is TGTGCCAGCAGCCGTTCTTGGGGGACAGGGGGCAATGAGCAGTACTTC. It codes for CASSRSWGTGGNEQYF.

The chain couples TRBV5-1 to TRBJ1-2; weak D call: TRBD1 (6 bases). The CDR3 sequence is 13 residues long. Trimming took 0 bases from V and 8 from J, leaving 11 bases between them. From germline, CDR1 is SGHRS and CDR2 YFSETQ. CDR3 amino acids: CASSLDRDGGYTF. The CDR3 DNA reads TGCGCCAGCAGCTTGGACAGGGATGGCGGCTACACCTTC.

This rearrangement joins TRBV5-1 to TRBJ1-1, with 8 bases that match TRBD1. The germline V gene encodes CDR1 SGHRS and CDR2 YFSETQ. After removal of 0 bases from V and 4 bases from J, the junction contained 8 bases not matched to a gene. CDR3 size: 16 residues. CDR3 in DNA: TGCGCCAGCAGCTTGGAGACAGGGGTTTTGATCACTGAAGCTTTCTTT. Translation gives CASSLETGVLITEAFF.

This rearrangement joins TRBV29-1 to TRBJ2-7, with a possible D match to TRBD1 (6 bases). V lost 7 bases to trimming and J lost 3 bases, with 22 bases between them. This CDR3 is 15 amino acids long. Germline assignment: CDR1 SQVTM and CDR2 ANQGSEA. The CDR3 sequence is CSGLGSRDNYYEQYF. CDR3 sequence (DNA): TGCAGCGGCTTAGGATCCCGGGACAACTACTACGAGCAGTACTTC.

V usage is TRBV27 and J usage is TRBJ2-2, with TRBD1 identical over 7 bases. Trimming took 3 bases from V and 6 from J; bases not matched to a gene: 7. Looked up from germline, CDR1 is MNHEY and CDR2 is SMNVEV (reference sequence). This CDR3 has 15 residues. DNA for the CDR3: TGTGCCAGCAGTTTCGGTTTTGACAGGGCCGGGGAGCTGTTTTTT. Its translation: CASSFGFDRAGELFF.

V usage is TRBV7-9 and J usage is TRBJ1-1; D unclear. This CDR3 is 18 amino acids long. V gave up 4 bases and J gave up 1 base, with 22 bases separating them. Germline V gene lookup returns CDR1 SEHNR and CDR2 FQNEAQ (reference sequence). CDR3 sequence: CASSSSLWPGGSNTEAFF. CDR3 in DNA: TGTGCCAGCAGCTCCAGTTTATGGCCAGGAGGATCGAACACTGAAGCTTTCTTT.

V is TRBV30 and J is TRBJ2-5; D is uncertain. The germline V gene encodes CDR1 GTSNPN and CDR2 SVGIG (reference sequence). CDR3 length: 13 residues. Trimming took 0 bases from V and 4 from J, leaving 9 bases between them. The CDR3 DNA follows: TGTGCCTGGAGTGTAAGGAGTACAGAGACCCAGTACTTC. Protein product: CAWSVRSTETQYF.

This clone was picked up one time. This chain uses TRBV4-1 with TRBJ2-7; 13 nucleotides agree with TRBD2. Germline-derived CDR1 and CDR2 are MGHRA and YSYEKL. The CDR3 is 17 residues long. V was pared by 5 bases and J by 6 bases, with 13 bases of the junction left unmatched. CDR3 residues: CASSYGLAGVLGGEQYF. The CDR3 DNA follows: TGCGCCAGCAGCTATGGACTAGCGGGAGTCTTGGGTGGCGAGCAGTACTTC.

The chain's CDR3 is CSVLAASSTDTQYF. For the CDR3, the DNA is TGCAGCGTTTTGGCGGCCTCTAGCACAGATACGCAGTATTTT. V usage is TRBV29-1 and J usage is TRBJ2-3; D gene ambiguous. The CDR3 length is 14 residues. From germline, CDR1 is SQVTM and CDR2 ANQGSEA. The V and J ends lost 5 bases and 0 bases respectively, with 12 bases between them.

The chain joins TRBV10-3 to TRBJ2-2, with TRBD1 as a possible D gene (7 bases). Germline V lookup: CDR1 ENHRY, CDR2 SYGVKD. The CDR3 sequence is 17 residues long. V was cut by 5 bases and J by 0 bases, with 16 bases left in between. In nucleotides, the CDR3 is TGTGCCATCAGTAAAATGCGGGACAGCTCGAACACCGGGGAGCTGTTTTTT. Amino acid sequence: CAISKMRDSSNTGELFF.

The chain couples TRBV11-1 to TRBJ2-7; tentatively, D is TRBD1 (6 bases). Per germline, CDR1 SGHAT and CDR2 FQDESV (reference sequence). The CDR3 runs 16 residues. V lost 2 bases to trimming and J lost 1 base, with 15 bases between them. The CDR3 DNA sequence: TGTGCCAGCAGCTTACATGGGGCTCAGGGGTCCTACGAGCAGTACTTC. It codes for CASSLHGAQGSYEQYF.

This sequence joins TRBV19 and TRBJ1-2; 8 nucleotides agree with TRBD1. Trimming at V came to 4 bases and at J to 4 bases, leaving 8 bases not matched to a gene. Germline V gives CDR1 LNHDA, CDR2 SQIVND (reference sequence). The CDR3 runs 15 residues. The CDR3 protein is CASSTPSGTGYGYTF. CDR3 sequence (DNA): TGTGCCAGTAGTACCCCCTCCGGGACAGGCTATGGCTACACCTTC.

The chain links TRBV19 to TRBJ1-2, with 9 nucleotides matching TRBD1. The V and J ends lost 6 bases and 0 bases, in that order; junction bases with no gene match: 14. The CDR3 totals 18 residues. Germline values: CDR1 LNHDA, CDR2 SQIVND (reference sequence). This CDR3 reads CASSHLEGTGSTNYGYTF. The CDR3 DNA is TGTGCCAGTAGCCACTTAGAGGGGACAGGGTCTACTAACTATGGCTACACCTTC.

This clone is a singleton in its sample. The J gene is TRBJ2-3, the V gene TRBV5-4, with 7 bases aligning to TRBD2. The CDR3 totals 18 residues. Trimming took 0 bases from V and 0 from J; bases not matched to a gene: 10. The germline gives CDR1 SGHNT, CDR2 YYREEE (reference sequence). The CDR3, as DNA: TGTGCCAGCAGCTTGGAGCGGGGTTGGGGGTTGAGCACAGATACGCAGTATTTT. Protein sequence: CASSLERGWGLSTDTQYF.